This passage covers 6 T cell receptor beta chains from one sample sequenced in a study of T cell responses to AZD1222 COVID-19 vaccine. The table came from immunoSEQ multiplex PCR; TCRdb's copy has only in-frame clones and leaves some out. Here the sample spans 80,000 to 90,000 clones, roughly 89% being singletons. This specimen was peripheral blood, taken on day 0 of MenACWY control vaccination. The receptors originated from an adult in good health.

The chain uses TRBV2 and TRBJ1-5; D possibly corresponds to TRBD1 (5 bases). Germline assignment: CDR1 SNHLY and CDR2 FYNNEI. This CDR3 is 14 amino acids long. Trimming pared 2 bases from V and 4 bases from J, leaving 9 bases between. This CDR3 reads CASSELSGNQPQHF. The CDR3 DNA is TGTGCCAGCAGTGAATTGTCAGGGAATCAGCCCCAGCATTTT.

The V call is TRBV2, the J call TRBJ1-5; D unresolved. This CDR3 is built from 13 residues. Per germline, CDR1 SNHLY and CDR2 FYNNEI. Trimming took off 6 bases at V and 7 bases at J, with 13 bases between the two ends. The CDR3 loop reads CASSGLSQQPQHF. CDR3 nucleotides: TGTGCCAGCAGCGGGCTGTCCCAACAGCCCCAGCATTTT.

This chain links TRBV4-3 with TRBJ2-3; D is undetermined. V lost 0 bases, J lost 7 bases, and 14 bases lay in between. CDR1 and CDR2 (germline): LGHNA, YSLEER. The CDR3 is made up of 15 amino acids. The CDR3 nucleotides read TGCGCCAGCAGCCAAGAATCTGCGTCGCTGCATACGCAGTATTTT. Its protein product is CASSQESASLHTQYF.

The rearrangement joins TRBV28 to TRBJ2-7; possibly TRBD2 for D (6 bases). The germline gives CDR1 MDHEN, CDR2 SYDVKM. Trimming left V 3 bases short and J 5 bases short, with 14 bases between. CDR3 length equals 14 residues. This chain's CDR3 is CASSLSQGGDEQYF. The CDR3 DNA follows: TGTGCCAGCAGTTTGTCCCAGGGAGGCGACGAGCAGTACTTC.

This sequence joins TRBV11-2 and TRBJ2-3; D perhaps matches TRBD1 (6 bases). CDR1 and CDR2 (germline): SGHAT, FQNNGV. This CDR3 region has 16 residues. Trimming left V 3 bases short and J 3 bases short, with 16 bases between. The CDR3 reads CASSFPRRGGTDTQYF. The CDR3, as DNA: TGTGCCAGCAGCTTCCCCCGCAGGGGTGGGACAGATACGCAGTATTTT.

Written as DNA, the CDR3 is TGTGCCAGAAGCTACGAGCGGGACCCTCGTCGCACAGATACGCAGTATTTT. Its translation: CARSYERDPRRTDTQYF. The chain links TRBV7-5 to TRBJ2-3; TRBD2 is taken as the D call from the table, unchecked against the DNA. TRBV7-5 is flagged as a pseudogene. CDR3 size: 17 residues.